These T cell receptor beta chains were read from a single sample in a study of blood T cell repertoires in COVID-19. TCRdb keeps only in-frame clones here, not all; method: immunoSEQ multiplex PCR. Of about 230,000 clones detected, less than 90% appear once; the ten largest clones hold around 2.6%. The sequencing sample was made of peripheral blood. The receptors derive from a woman in her 70s with active or convalescent COVID-19. The CDR3 runs from the conserved cysteine through the conserved F or W. A D gene is named only where the DNA matches it firmly. Some rows have no size entry. The others give once, few or many, or a class for an expanded clone.

clone_size: -; j_call: TRBJ2-7; d_call: -; v_call: TRBV6-5; cdr3_aa: CASSYSGWGGMGEQYF; cdr3_nt: TGTGCCAGCAGTTACTCAGGTTGGGGAGGCATGGGAGAGCAGTACTTC
clone_size: few; j_call: TRBJ1-2; d_call: -; v_call: TRBV10-1; cdr3_aa: CASSDSNGRDNYGYTF; cdr3_nt: TGCGCCAGCAGTGATTCAAATGGGCGGGATAACTATGGCTACACCTTC
clone_size: -; j_call: TRBJ1-1; d_call: -; v_call: TRBV7-2; cdr3_aa: CASSLDPGGTEAFF; cdr3_nt: TGTGCCAGCAGCTTAGACCCAGGCGGGACTGAAGCTTTCTTT
clone_size: -; j_call: TRBJ1-1; d_call: -; v_call: TRBV2; cdr3_aa: CASSEHGMNTEAFF; cdr3_nt: TGTGCCAGCAGTGAACACGGGATGAACACTGAAGCTTTCTTT
clone_size: -; j_call: TRBJ1-4; d_call: -; v_call: TRBV5-1; cdr3_aa: CASRPDSTNEKLFF; cdr3_nt: TGCGCCAGCAGACCGGACAGCACTAATGAAAAACTGTTTTTT
clone_size: -; j_call: TRBJ1-5; d_call: -; v_call: TRBV5-1; cdr3_aa: CASSLGPDSYQPQHF; cdr3_nt: TGCGCCAGCAGCTTGGGCCCGGACAGTTATCAGCCCCAGCATTTT
clone_size: -; j_call: TRBJ2-3; d_call: TRBD1; v_call: TRBV29-1; cdr3_aa: CSGGTGDLWVDTQYF; cdr3_nt: TGCAGCGGGGGAACAGGGGACCTATGGGTAGATACGCAGTATTTT
clone_size: -; j_call: TRBJ2-1; d_call: -; v_call: TRBV9; cdr3_aa: CASSVGAGNEQFF; cdr3_nt: TGTGCCAGCAGCGTGGGAGCCGGCAATGAGCAGTTCTTC
clone_size: -; j_call: TRBJ1-4; d_call: TRBD1; v_call: TRBV6-5; cdr3_aa: CASHRGPSQEKLFF; cdr3_nt: TGTGCCAGCCACAGGGGGCCGAGCCAGGAAAAACTGTTTTTT
clone_size: -; j_call: TRBJ2-2; d_call: -; v_call: TRBV7-7; cdr3_aa: CASSLSLANTNTGELFF; cdr3_nt: TGTGCTAGCAGCCTTTCGCTAGCGAATACGAACACCGGGGAGCTGTTTTTT
clone_size: -; j_call: TRBJ1-6; d_call: TRBD1; v_call: TRBV3-1/TRBV3-2; cdr3_aa: CASSQFQGAHSYNSPLHF; cdr3_nt: TGTGCCAGCAGCCAATTTCAGGGGGCACACTCCTATAATTCACCCCTCCACTTT
clone_size: -; j_call: TRBJ1-2; d_call: -; v_call: TRBV7-8; cdr3_aa: CASSLVPSGDVNGYTF; cdr3_nt: TGTGCCAGCAGCTTAGTTCCCTCGGGGGACGTCAACGGCTACACCTTC
clone_size: -; j_call: TRBJ2-1; d_call: TRBD1; v_call: TRBV2; cdr3_aa: CASTSIDRANEQFF; cdr3_nt: TGTGCCAGCACCTCTATTGACAGGGCCAATGAGCAGTTCTTC